This TCR beta chain was profiled in a study of blood T cell repertoires in COVID-19. Study information: Donors in the United States, Italy and Spain gave samples during acute or convalescent COVID-19. PBMCs, B-cell-depleted T cells, or T cells provided the cDNA or gDNA that made up the material.

This clone was counted between two and nine times. The CDR3 totals 14 residues. Germline CDR1 is SQVTM and CDR2 is ANQGSEA. The V and J ends lost 7 bases and 10 bases, in that order; junction bases with no gene match: 13. Per the authors' pipeline: By means of reference gene primer amplification, nucleated cell counts were estimated. The repertoire was sequenced with immunoSEQ multiplex PCR; TCRdb's copy has only in-frame clones and lacks some. The V and J calls and clone size are taken from that table; D and trimming were inferred from the DNA. Of around 46,000 clones detected, 86% appear once; the ten largest clones hold 5% to 6%.

The TCR originated in a middle-aged man with active COVID-19. The chain has TRBV29-1 and TRBJ1-6; 7 bases align to TRBD1. The sequenced material came from peripheral blood. Here the CDR3 DNA reads TGCAGCGCGCCGAACAGGGGCCCTATGTCACCCCTCCACTTT. Protein: CSAPNRGPMSPLHF.